The text below deals with one T cell receptor (beta chain). Its antigen is not identified. This specimen belongs to a study of Tregs in tolerant kidney transplant recipients. General study findings and limits: Biological reproducibility was not directly addressed in this study.

Data came from immunoSEQ multiplex PCR; TCRdb stores just in-frame clones and leaves some out. This sample has 120,000 or so clones, with 85% to 95% found just once. V was clipped by 0 bases and J by 3 bases, with 11 bases between them. Germline V lookup: CDR1 SGHRS, CDR2 YFSETQ. The CDR3 is made up of 15 amino acids. The receptor was derived from a human donor in good health. The chain has TRBV5-1 and TRBJ2-3, with D perhaps matching TRBD1 (6 bases). The sample was CD4+ T cells from blood. The CDR3 region is CASSLGWGQTDTQYF. The CDR3 DNA follows: TGCGCCAGCAGCTTGGGATGGGGGCAGACAGATACGCAGTATTTT. Together with reference TRBV5-1 and TRBJ2-3, the CDR3 gives the full variable domain: KAGVTQTPRYLIKTRGQQVTLSCSPISGHRSVSWYQQTPGQGLQFLFEYFSETQRNKGNFPGRFSGRQFSNSRSEMNVSTLELGDSALYLCASSLGWGQTDTQYFGPGTRLTVL.